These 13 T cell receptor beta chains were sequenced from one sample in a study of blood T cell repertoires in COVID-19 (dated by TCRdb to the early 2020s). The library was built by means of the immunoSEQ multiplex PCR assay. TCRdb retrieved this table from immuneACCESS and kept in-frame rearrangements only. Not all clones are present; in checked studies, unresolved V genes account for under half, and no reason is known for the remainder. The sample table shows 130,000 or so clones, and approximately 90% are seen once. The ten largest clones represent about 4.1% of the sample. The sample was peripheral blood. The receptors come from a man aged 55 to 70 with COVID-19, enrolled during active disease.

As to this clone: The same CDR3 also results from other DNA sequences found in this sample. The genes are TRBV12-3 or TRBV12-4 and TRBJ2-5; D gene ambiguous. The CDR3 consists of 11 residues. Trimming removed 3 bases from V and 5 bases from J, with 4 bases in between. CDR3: CASSLRETQYF. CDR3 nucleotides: TGTGCCAGCAGTTTGAGGGAGACCCAGTACTTC.

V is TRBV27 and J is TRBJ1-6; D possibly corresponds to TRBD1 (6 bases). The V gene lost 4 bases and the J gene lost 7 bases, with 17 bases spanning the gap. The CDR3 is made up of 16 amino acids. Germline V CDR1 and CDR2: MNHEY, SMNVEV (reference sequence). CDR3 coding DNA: TGTGCCAGCAGTTCTCCCTCAGGGGTGGGGAATTCACCCCTCCACTTT. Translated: CASSSPSGVGNSPLHF.

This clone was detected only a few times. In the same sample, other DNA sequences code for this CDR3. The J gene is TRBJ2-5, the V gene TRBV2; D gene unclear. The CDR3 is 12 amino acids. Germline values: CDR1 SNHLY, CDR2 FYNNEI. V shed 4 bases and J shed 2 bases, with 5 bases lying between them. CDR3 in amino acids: CASSVLQETQYF. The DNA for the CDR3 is TGTGCCAGCAGTGTGTTACAAGAGACCCAGTACTTC.

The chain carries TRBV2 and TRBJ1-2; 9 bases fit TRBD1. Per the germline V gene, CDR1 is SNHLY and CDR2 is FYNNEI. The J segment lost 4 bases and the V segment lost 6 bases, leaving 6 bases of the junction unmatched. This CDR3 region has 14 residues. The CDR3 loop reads CASSRDREPYGYTF. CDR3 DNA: TGTGCCAGCAGCCGGGACAGGGAACCCTATGGCTACACCTTC. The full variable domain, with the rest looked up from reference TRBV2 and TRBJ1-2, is EPEVTQTPSHQVTQMGQEVILRCVPISNHLYFYWYRQILGQKVEFLVSFYNNEISEKSEIFDDQFSVERPDGSNFTLKIRSTKLEDSAMYFCASSRDREPYGYTFGSGTRLTVV.

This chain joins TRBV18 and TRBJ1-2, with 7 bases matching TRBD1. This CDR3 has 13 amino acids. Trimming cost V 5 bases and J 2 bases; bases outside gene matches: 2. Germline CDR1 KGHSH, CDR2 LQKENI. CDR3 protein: CASSTTGNYGYTF. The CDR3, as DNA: TGTGCCAGCTCAACGACAGGGAACTATGGCTACACCTTC.

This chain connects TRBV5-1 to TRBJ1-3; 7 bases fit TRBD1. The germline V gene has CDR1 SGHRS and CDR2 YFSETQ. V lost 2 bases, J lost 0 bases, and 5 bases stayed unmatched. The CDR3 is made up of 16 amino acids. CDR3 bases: TGCGCCAGCAGCTTACAGGGGACACTCTCTGGAAACACCATATATTTT. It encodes CASSLQGTLSGNTIYF.

DNA for the CDR3: TGTGCCAGCAGTTTCTCCGGACAGGGGCGCACAGATACGCAGTATTTT. Encoded protein: CASSFSGQGRTDTQYF. The rearrangement uses TRBV6-2 or TRBV6-3 and TRBJ2-3; 9 bases fit TRBD1. Looked up from germline, CDR1 is MNHEY and CDR2 is SVGEGT. The CDR3 is 16 amino acids. With V trimmed by 4 bases and J by 1 base, 6 bases remained unmatched.

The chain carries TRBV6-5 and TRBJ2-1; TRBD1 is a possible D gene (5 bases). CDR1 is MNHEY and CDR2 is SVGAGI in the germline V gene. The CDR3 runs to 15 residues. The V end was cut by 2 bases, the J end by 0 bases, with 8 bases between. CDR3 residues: CASSYRRGSYNEQFF. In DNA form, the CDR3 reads TGTGCCAGCAGTTACCGAAGGGGCTCCTACAATGAGCAGTTCTTC.

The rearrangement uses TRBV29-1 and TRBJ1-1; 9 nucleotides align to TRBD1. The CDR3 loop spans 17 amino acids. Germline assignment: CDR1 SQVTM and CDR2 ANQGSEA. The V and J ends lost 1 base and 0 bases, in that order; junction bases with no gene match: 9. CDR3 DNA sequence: TGCAGCGTTGAAGGGGACAGGGTCTTTGGGGTGAACACTGAAGCTTTCTTT. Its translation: CSVEGDRVFGVNTEAFF. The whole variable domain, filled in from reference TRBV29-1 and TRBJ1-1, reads SAVISQKPSRDICQRGTSLTIQCQVDSQVTMMFWYRQQPGQSLTLIATANQGSEATYESGFVIDKFPISRPNLTFSTLTVSNMSPEDSSIYLCSVEGDRVFGVNTEAFFGQGTRLTVV.

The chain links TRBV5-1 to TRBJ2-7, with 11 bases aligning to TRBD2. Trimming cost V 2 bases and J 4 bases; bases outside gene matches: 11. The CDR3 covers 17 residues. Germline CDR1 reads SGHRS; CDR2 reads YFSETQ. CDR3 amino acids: CASSLGTSGWVVYEQYF. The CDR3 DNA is TGCGCCAGCAGCTTAGGGACTAGCGGTTGGGTGGTATACGAGCAGTACTTC.

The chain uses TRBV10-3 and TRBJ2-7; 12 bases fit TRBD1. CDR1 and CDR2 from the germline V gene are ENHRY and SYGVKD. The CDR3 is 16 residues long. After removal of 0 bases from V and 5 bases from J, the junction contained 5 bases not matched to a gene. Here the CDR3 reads CAISESPGQGANEQYF. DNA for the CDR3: TGTGCCATCAGTGAGTCTCCGGGACAGGGGGCTAACGAGCAGTACTTC.

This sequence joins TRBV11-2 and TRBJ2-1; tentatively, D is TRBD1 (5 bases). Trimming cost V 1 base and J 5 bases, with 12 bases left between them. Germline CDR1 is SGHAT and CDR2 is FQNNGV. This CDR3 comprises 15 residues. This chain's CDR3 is CASSLGRGHHNEQFF. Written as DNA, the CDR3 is TGTGCCAGCAGCTTAGGGCGAGGACACCACAATGAGCAGTTCTTC. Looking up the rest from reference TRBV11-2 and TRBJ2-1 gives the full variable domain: EAGVAQSPRYKIIEKRQSVAFWCNPISGHATLYWYQQILGQGPKLLIQFQNNGVVDDSQLPKDRFSAERLKGVDSTLKIQPAKLEDSAVYLCASSLGRGHHNEQFFGPGTRLTVL.

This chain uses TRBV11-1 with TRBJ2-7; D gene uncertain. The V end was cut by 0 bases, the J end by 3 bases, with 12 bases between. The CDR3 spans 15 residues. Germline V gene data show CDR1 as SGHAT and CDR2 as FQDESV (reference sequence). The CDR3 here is CASSLAPQVIYEQYF. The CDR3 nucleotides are TGTGCCAGCAGCTTAGCGCCCCAGGTGATCTACGAGCAGTACTTC.